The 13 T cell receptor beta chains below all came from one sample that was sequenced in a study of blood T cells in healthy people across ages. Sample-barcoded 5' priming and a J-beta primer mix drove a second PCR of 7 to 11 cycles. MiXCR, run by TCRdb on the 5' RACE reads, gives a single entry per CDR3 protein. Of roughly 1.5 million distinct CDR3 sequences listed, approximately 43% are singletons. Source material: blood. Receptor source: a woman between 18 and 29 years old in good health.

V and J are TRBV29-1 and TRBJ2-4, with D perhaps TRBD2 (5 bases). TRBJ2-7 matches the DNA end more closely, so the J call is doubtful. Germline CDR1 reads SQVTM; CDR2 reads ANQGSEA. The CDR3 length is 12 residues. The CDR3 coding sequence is TGCAGCGCCGGCGGGTTTTCTGGCGAGCAGTACTTC. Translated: CSAGGFSGEQYF.

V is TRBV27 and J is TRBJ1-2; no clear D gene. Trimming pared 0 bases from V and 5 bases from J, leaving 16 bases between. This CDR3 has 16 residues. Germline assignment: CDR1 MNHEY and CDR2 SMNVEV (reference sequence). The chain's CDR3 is CASSLSRGWKPYGYTF. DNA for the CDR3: TGTGCCAGCAGTTTATCCCGGGGATGGAAACCTTATGGCTACACCTTC.

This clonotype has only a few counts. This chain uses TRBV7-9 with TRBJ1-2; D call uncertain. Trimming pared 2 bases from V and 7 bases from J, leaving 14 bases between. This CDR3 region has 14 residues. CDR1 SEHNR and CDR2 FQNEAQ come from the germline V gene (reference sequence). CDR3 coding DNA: TGTGCCAGCAGCTTAAGGACGGAGGTAGTTGGCTACACCTTC. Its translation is CASSLRTEVVGYTF.

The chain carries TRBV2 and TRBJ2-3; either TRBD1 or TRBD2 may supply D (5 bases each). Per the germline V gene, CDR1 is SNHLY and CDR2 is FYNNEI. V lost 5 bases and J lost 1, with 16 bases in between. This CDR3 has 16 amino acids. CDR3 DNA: TGTGCCAGCAGTCCCCAGGCGATGGGGGGCACAGATACGCAGTATTTT. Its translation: CASSPQAMGGTDTQYF.

CDR3 sequence: CASSPLRSPYEQYF. The CDR3 DNA sequence: TGTGCCAGCAGTCCGCTGCGGTCGCCCTACGAGCAGTACTTC. The chain combines TRBV28 with TRBJ2-7; D is unresolved. This CDR3 is built from 14 residues. Germline V gene sequence: CDR1 MDHEN, CDR2 SYDVKM. V lost 5 bases, J lost 2 bases, and 13 bases lay in between. The whole variable domain, filled in from reference TRBV28 and TRBJ2-7, reads DVKVTQSSRYLVKRTGEKVFLECVQDMDHENMFWYRQDPGLGLRLIYFSYDVKMKEKGDIPEGYSVSREKKERFSLILESASTNQTSMYLCASSPLRSPYEQYFGPGTRLTVT.

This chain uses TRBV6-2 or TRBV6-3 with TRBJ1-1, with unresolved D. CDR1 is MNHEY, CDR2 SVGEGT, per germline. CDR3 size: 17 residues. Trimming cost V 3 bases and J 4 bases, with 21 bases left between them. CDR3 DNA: TGTGCCAGCAGTTATTGGGCTGTGGACCGGTACTTCACTGAAGCTTTCTTT. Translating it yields CASSYWAVDRYFTEAFF.

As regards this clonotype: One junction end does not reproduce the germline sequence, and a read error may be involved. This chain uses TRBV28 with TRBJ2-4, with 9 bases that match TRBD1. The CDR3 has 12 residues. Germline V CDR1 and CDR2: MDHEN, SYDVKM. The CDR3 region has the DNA TGTGCCGGCAGGGGGACAGGGCAAGAGCAGTACTTC. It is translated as CAGRGTGQEQYF.

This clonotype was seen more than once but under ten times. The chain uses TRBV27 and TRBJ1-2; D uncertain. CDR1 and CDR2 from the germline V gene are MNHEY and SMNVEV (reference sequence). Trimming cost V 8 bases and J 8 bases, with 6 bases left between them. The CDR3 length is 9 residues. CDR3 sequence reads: CASPTGYTF. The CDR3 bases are TGTGCCAGCCCTACGGGCTACACCTTC.

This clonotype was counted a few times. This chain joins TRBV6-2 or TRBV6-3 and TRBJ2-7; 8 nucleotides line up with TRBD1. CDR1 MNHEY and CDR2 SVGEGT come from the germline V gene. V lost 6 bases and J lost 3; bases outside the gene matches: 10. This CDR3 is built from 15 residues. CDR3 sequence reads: CASRGRDRGNYEQYF. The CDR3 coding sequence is TGTGCCAGCAGAGGACGAGACAGGGGAAACTACGAGCAGTACTTC.

Written as DNA, the CDR3 is TGCAGTGCTAGCATAGGGGGCAGGGCCGGGGAGCTGTTTTTT. Residues: CSASIGGRAGELFF. This chain joins TRBV20-1 and TRBJ2-2, with 7 positions matching TRBD1. This CDR3 has 14 residues. V lost 3 bases, J lost 6 bases, and 7 bases stayed unmatched. In germline, CDR1 is DFQATT, CDR2 SNEGSKA (reference sequence).

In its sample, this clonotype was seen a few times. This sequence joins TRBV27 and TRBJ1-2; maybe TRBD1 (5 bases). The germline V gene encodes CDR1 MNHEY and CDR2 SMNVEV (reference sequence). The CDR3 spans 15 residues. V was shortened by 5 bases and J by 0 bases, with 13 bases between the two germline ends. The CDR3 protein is CASSPMGGANYGYTF. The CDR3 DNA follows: TGTGCCAGCAGTCCCATGGGGGGTGCTAACTATGGCTACACCTTC.

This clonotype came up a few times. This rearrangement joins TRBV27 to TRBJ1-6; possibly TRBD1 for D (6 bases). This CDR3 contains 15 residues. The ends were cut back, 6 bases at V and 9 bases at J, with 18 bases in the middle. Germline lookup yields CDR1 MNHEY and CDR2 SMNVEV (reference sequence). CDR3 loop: CASSRLDSASSPLHF. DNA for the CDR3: TGTGCCAGCAGCAGACTGGACAGTGCTTCTTCACCCCTCCACTTT.

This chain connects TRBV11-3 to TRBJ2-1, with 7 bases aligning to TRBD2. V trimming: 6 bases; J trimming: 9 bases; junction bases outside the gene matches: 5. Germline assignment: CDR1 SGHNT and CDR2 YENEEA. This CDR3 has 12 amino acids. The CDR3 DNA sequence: TGTGCCAGCAGAGGTAGGGAGGGTGAGCAGTTCTTC. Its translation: CASRGREGEQFF.